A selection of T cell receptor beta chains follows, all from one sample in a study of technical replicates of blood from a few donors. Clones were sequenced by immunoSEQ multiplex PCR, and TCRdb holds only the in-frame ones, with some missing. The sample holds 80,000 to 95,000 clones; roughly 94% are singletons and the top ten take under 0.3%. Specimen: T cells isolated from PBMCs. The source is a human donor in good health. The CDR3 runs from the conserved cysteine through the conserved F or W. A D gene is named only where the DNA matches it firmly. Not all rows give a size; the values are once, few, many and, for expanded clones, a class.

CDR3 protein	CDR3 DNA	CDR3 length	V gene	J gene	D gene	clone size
CASSSTGTRETQYF	TGTGCCAGCAGCTCAACCGGGACTAGAGAGACCCAGTACTTC	14	TRBV9	TRBJ2-5	TRBD2	.
CASSLVGSVWGSMNTEAFF	TGTGCCAGCAGCTTGGTCGGGAGTGTATGGGGGTCCATGAACACTGAAGCTTTCTTT	19	TRBV5-6	TRBJ1-1	.	.
CASSLFRLQGNTEAFF	TGTGCCAGCAGCTTATTTCGCCTCCAGGGGAACACTGAAGCTTTCTTT	16	TRBV11-2	TRBJ1-1	.	.
CASSYALIGSPLHF	TGTGCCAGCAGTTACGCCCTTATCGGTTCACCCCTCCACTTT	14	TRBV6-5	TRBJ1-6	.	once
CASSARTANEQFF	TGCGCCAGCAGTGCCCGGACAGCTAATGAGCAGTTCTTC	13	TRBV10-1	TRBJ2-1	.	.
CASSAGQSYGYTF	TGTGCCAGCAGCGCGGGACAGAGTTATGGCTACACCTTC	13	TRBV5-4	TRBJ1-2	TRBD1	.
CASRTGTANTGELFF	TGTGCCAGCAGAACCGGGACAGCCAACACCGGGGAGCTGTTTTTT	15	TRBV2	TRBJ2-2	TRBD1	.
CASRRLAMDYEQYF	TGTGCCAGCAGACGCTTAGCAATGGACTACGAGCAGTACTTC	14	TRBV6-5	TRBJ2-7	.	.
CASRSPGTGFREQYF	TGTGCCAGCAGGTCACCCGGGACAGGGTTTCGGGAGCAGTACTTC	15	TRBV7-3	TRBJ2-7	TRBD1	.
CASRDRYYGYTF	TGTGCCAGCAGGGACAGGTACTATGGCTACACCTTC	12	TRBV6-1	TRBJ1-2	TRBD1	.
CATPGGPGTPEGTQYF	TGTGCCACCCCCGGTGGCCCGGGAACCCCGGAGGGCACGCAGTATTTT	16	TRBV2	TRBJ2-3	.	once
CASSQDRYLTYEQYF	TGCGCCAGCAGCCAAGACAGATACCTTACCTACGAGCAGTACTTC	15	TRBV4-1	TRBJ2-7	.	.
CASSPSGGNTEAFF	TGTGCCAGCTCACCCTCAGGGGGGAACACTGAAGCTTTCTTT	14	TRBV18	TRBJ1-1	TRBD1	.
CASSQDGAGEEFF	TGCGCCAGCAGCCAAGATGGGGCGGGAGAGGAGTTCTTC	13	TRBV4-1	TRBJ2-1	TRBD2	.
CASSAQVNEQFF	TGTGCCAGCAGCGCACAGGTCAATGAGCAGTTCTTC	12	TRBV7-9	TRBJ2-1	.	.
CASSINSGVPYEQYF	TGTGCCAGCAGTATCAACTCAGGGGTGCCCTACGAGCAGTACTTC	15	TRBV27	TRBJ2-7	.	.
CASSWDAGGPQETQYF	TGTGCCAGCAGCTGGGACGCGGGAGGGCCGCAAGAGACCCAGTACTTC	16	TRBV5-6	TRBJ2-5	TRBD2	.
CASSVGLIGGGDSGNTIYF	TGTGCCAGCAGCGTAGGCTTAATAGGAGGGGGCGATAGTGGAAACACCATATATTTT	19	TRBV9	TRBJ1-3	TRBD1	once
CASSSGQGKTYEQYF	TGCGCCAGCAGCTCTGGACAGGGAAAAACCTACGAGCAGTACTTC	15	TRBV5-1	TRBJ2-7	TRBD1	.
CASTRGSFGEQYF	TGTGCCAGCACCCGGGGGAGCTTTGGGGAGCAGTACTTC	13	TRBV11-3	TRBJ2-7	.	.
CASSVGTLNTGELFF	TGTGCCAGCAGCGTGGGGACATTGAACACCGGGGAGCTGTTTTTT	15	TRBV9	TRBJ2-2	.	.
CASTLGRAQHF	TGTGCCAGCACTTTGGGGAGGGCCCAGCATTTT	11	TRBV28	TRBJ1-5	.	.
CASSYIAGDSYNEQFF	TGTGCCAGCAGCTATATAGCGGGTGACTCCTACAATGAGCAGTTCTTC	16	TRBV11-2	TRBJ2-1	TRBD2	.
CASSVGGQLNQPQHF	TGTGCCAGCAGCGTAGGCGGACAGCTCAATCAGCCCCAGCATTTT	15	TRBV9	TRBJ1-5	.	.
CASSPANRVTEAFF	TGTGCCAGCAGCCCAGCTAACAGGGTCACTGAAGCTTTCTTT	14	TRBV6-5	TRBJ1-1	.	.
CASSLGAGSPYEQYF	TGCGCCAGCAGCTTGGGGGCTGGCAGCCCCTACGAGCAGTACTTC	15	TRBV5-1	TRBJ2-7	.	.
CASSPQDSLNSPLHF	TGTGCCAGCTCACCCCAGGACAGCCTTAATTCACCCCTCCACTTT	15	TRBV18	TRBJ1-6	.	.
CASSRLAGVTTYEQYF	TGCGCCAGCAGCCGACTGGCGGGGGTAACCACCTACGAGCAGTACTTC	16	TRBV4-1	TRBJ2-7	TRBD2	.
CASSQDRGWNTIYF	TGTGCCAGCAGCCAAGACAGAGGATGGAACACCATATATTTT	14	TRBV14	TRBJ1-3	.	.
CASSQDRYEQYF	TGTGCCAGCAGCCAGGACAGATACGAGCAGTACTTC	12	TRBV5-4	TRBJ2-7	.	.
CASSFQVYGYTF	TGTGCCAGCAGCTTCCAGGTTTATGGCTACACCTTC	12	TRBV5-8	TRBJ1-2	.	.
CATSRVVPGNSYEQYF	TGTGCCACCAGCAGGGTTGTCCCAGGGAACTCCTACGAGCAGTACTTC	16	TRBV15	TRBJ2-7	.	.
CASSQETSGNYEQYF	TGCGCCAGCAGCCAAGAGACTAGCGGGAACTACGAGCAGTACTTC	15	TRBV4-1	TRBJ2-7	TRBD2	.
CASSNREWRGYTF	TGCGCCAGCAGCAACAGGGAGTGGAGGGGCTACACCTTC	13	TRBV4-1	TRBJ1-2	.	.
CASSPPRGQSSYEQYF	TGTGCCAGCAGCCCGCCTCGAGGACAGTCCTCCTACGAGCAGTACTTC	16	TRBV7-2	TRBJ2-7	.	.
CAISGVDRGVKETQYF	TGTGCCATCAGTGGGGTCGACAGGGGAGTAAAAGAGACCCAGTACTTC	16	TRBV10-3	TRBJ2-5	TRBD1	.
CASSPRGFPYEQYF	TGCGCCAGCAGCCCCAGGGGGTTTCCCTACGAGCAGTACTTC	14	TRBV10-2	TRBJ2-7	TRBD1	.
CASSYSGAAYEQYF	TGTGCCAGCAGTTACAGTGGGGCGGCCTACGAGCAGTACTTC	14	TRBV6-5	TRBJ2-7	.	once